The present TCR beta chain was sequenced within a study of T cell responses to AZD1222 COVID-19 vaccine. Second doses at about 4 or about 12 weeks were pooled. The CDR3 runs to 17 residues. Germline CDR1 reads SNHLY; CDR2 reads FYNNEI. With V trimmed by 0 bases and J by 7 bases, 10 bases remained unmatched. The data were produced by immunoSEQ multiplex PCR, yet TCRdb's version contains in-frame clones alone and is incomplete. The data contain 150,000 to 200,000 clones, under 95% of them singletons. Notes on this clone: Its antigen is not identified.

Study findings and constraints: The study reported that nearly half of spike-specific TCRs target unmutated variant regions. Possibly, clonal diversity was underestimated; donors were largely white British and included more females. Elevations in Spike-specific TCR breadth and depth followed administration of two AZD1222 doses.

The sequencing used peripheral blood, collected 28 days after the second AZD1222 dose. The chain has TRBV2 and TRBJ1-4; 8 positions match TRBD1. The source is an adult who received the AZD1222 COVID-19 vaccine. CDR3 nucleotide sequence: TGTGCCAGCAGTGAAGCGCAGGCAGGGGGCAGTGGTGAAAAACTGTTTTTT. It is translated as CASSEAQAGGSGEKLFF.